This T cell receptor beta chain was recorded in a study of blood T cell repertoires in COVID-19. The overall study: Sites across the United States, Italy and Spain contributed samples from acute and convalescent COVID-19.

Followed over time, Seattle patients had been enrolled while infection was active. This clone turned up a few times. The method was immunoSEQ multiplex PCR; TCRdb's version includes in-frame clones alone and lacks a portion of them. There are 350,000 to 450,000 clones in the sample; 75% to 90% occur only once, and about 1.6% lies in the top ten. Germline CDR1 is MNHEY and CDR2 is SVGEGT. V shed 5 bases and J shed 1 base, with 14 bases lying between them. The CDR3 consists of 15 residues. The sequenced sample consisted of peripheral blood. The receptor comes from a woman between 40 and 55 years old with COVID-19, enrolled during active disease. V usage is TRBV6-2 or TRBV6-3 and J usage is TRBJ1-1; D perhaps matches TRBD1 (6 bases). The chain's CDR3 is CASSPFQGSNTEAFF. CDR3 DNA: TGTGCCAGCAGTCCCTTTCAGGGGTCGAACACTGAAGCTTTCTTT.